This T cell receptor beta chain was observed in a study of blood T cell repertoires in COVID-19. Study summary: The United States, Italy and Spain were the sources of the acute and convalescent COVID-19 samples. From T cells, B-cell-depleted T cells, or PBMCs came the material, which was cDNA or gDNA.

Germline values: CDR1 MNHEY, CDR2 SMNVEV (reference sequence). V was trimmed by 5 bases and J by 5 bases, leaving 12 bases between them. The CDR3 loop spans 13 amino acids. Original processing methods: Counts of nucleated cells, estimated from reference gene primer amplification, were obtained. Profiled with immunoSEQ multiplex PCR; TCRdb holds only in-frame clones, not every one. D and trimming were read from the DNA, whereas the V and J calls and clone size are those reported in that table. The sample carries about 120,000 clones, 70% to 80% recorded once. The source of this sequence is an elderly woman with acute or convalescent COVID-19. J is TRBJ1-1 and V is TRBV27; a weak D match, TRBD1 (6 bases). Sample: peripheral blood. The CDR3 DNA is TGTGCCAGCAGTCTCAGGGGACCGACTGAAGCTTTCTTT. It specifies CASSLRGPTEAFF.